This T cell receptor (beta chain) was recovered during a study of long-term antiretroviral therapy in people with HIV. Whole-study findings and limits: For ART adherence, viral resistance and therapy changes, no data were available.

Sequencing used immunoSEQ v3.0 at survey level. Repertoires were generated with immunoSEQ multiplex PCR, while TCRdb's copy carries only in-frame clones and drops some. This table holds roughly 40,000 clones, less than 90% found once. Each contributor possessed a minimum of one pre-ART and a minimum of two post-ART PBMC samples. Cryopreserved PBMC samples of roughly 0.95-10 million cells were used for DNA extraction. About this clone: As yet, its antigen is unknown.

Germline CDR1 is MGHRA and CDR2 is YSYEKL. The V segment lost 3 bases and the J segment 2 bases; nucleotides outside the gene matches: 6. The CDR3 totals 15 residues. This TCR was recovered from a woman between 50 and 59 years old with HIV. The J gene is TRBJ2-5, the V gene TRBV4-1; 7 positions match TRBD2. Material: unsorted PBMCs, obtained 1.2 years after starting antiretroviral therapy. CDR3 bases: TGCGCCAGCAGCCAGCGGGGGACTCAGCAAGAGACCCAGTACTTC. This translates into CASSQRGTQQETQYF.